These 29 T cell receptor beta chains were sequenced from one sample in a study of cytomegalovirus exposure and HLA in healthy donors. The study ran its PCR with 60 Vbeta and 13 Jbeta primers. Only in-frame clones appear in the TCRdb table, and some are missing; sequencing was by immunoSEQ multiplex PCR. The sample carries more than 95,000 clones, 80% recorded once. Sequences were obtained from PBMCs. The receptors were gathered from a man younger than 40 in good health and CMV-seropositive.

The table lists this clone with a count of one. The gene calls are TRBV2 and TRBJ2-3; 14 bases line up with TRBD2. The V gene end was trimmed by 6 bases and the J gene end by 5 bases; junction bases not matched to a gene: 4. Germline V CDR1 and CDR2: SNHLY, FYNNEI. The CDR3 sequence is 15 residues long. The CDR3 DNA reads as TGTGCCAGCAGACTGGGGACTAGCGGGGGAGATACGCAGTATTTT. As protein: CASRLGTSGGDTQYF.

The gene calls are TRBV5-1 and TRBJ2-7; 7 nucleotides agree with TRBD1. The CDR3 has 13 residues. From germline, CDR1 is SGHRS and CDR2 YFSETQ. Trimming cost V 4 bases and J 7 bases; bases outside gene matches: 8. This chain's CDR3 is CASSTTGTVEQYF. The CDR3, as DNA: TGCGCCAGCAGCACAACCGGGACAGTGGAGCAGTACTTC.

This clone occurred once. Other DNA sequences in the sample encode the same CDR3. V is TRBV2 and J is TRBJ2-3; possible D gene TRBD2, 5 bases. V was cut by 3 bases and J by 3 bases, with 10 bases left in between. The CDR3 is 14 residues long. CDR1 is SNHLY, CDR2 FYNNEI, per germline. In DNA form, the CDR3 reads TGTGCCAGCAGTGAGGGAACTAGAACAGATACGCAGTATTTT. Translated, it gives CASSEGTRTDTQYF.

The V call is TRBV28, the J call TRBJ2-1; 11 bases align to TRBD2. CDR1 and CDR2 (germline): MDHEN, SYDVKM. The CDR3 totals 16 residues. J lost 4 bases, V lost 5 bases, and 7 bases had no gene match. CDR3 in DNA: TGTGCCAGCAGTCCCCTAGCGGGGGGCTCGTACAATGAGCAGTTCTTC. Protein product: CASSPLAGGSYNEQFF.

This rearrangement joins TRBV5-4 to TRBJ1-1, with D uncertain. Germline V gives CDR1 SGHNT, CDR2 YYREEE (reference sequence). V gave up 5 bases and J gave up 1 base, with 12 bases separating them. The CDR3 runs 14 residues. CDR3 sequence reads: CASRPTSENTEAFF. The CDR3 region has the DNA TGTGCCAGCAGGCCTACCTCCGAGAACACTGAAGCTTTCTTT. Full variable domain (remainder filled in from reference TRBV5-4 and TRBJ1-1): ETGVTQSPTHLIKTRGQQVTLRCSSQSGHNTVSWYQQALGQGPQFIFQYYREEENGRGNFPPRFSGLQFPNYSSELNVNALELDDSALYLCASRPTSENTEAFFGQGTRLTVV.

A word on this clone: The conserved final phenylalanine or tryptophan is absent from the CDR3, which likely points to a read error. The J gene is TRBJ2-4, the V gene TRBV5-6; maybe TRBD1 (5 bases). The V gene's germline CDR1 is SGHDT and CDR2 YYEEEE. Trimming removed 1 base at V and 2 bases at J, with 7 bases between. This CDR3 spans 14 amino acids. The CDR3 DNA reads TGTGCCAGCAGCTTGTCAGGGTCCAAAAACATTCAGTACGTC. Protein sequence: CASSLSGSKNIQYV.

This clone was seen only once. The rearrangement uses TRBV25-1 and TRBJ2-5; weak D call: TRBD2 (6 bases). Germline V gene sequence: CDR1 MGHDK, CDR2 SYGVNS. V lost 6 bases and J lost 5, with 10 bases in between. This CDR3 is built from 12 residues. CDR3 nucleotides: TGTGCCAGCAGCAGGGCGGGGGAGACCCAGTACTTC. Amino acid sequence: CASSRAGETQYF. Variable domain in full (rest from reference TRBV25-1 and TRBJ2-5): EADIYQTPRYLVIGTGKKITLECSQTMGHDKMYWYQQDPGMELHLIHYSYGVNSTEKGDLSSESTVSRIRTEHFPLTLESARPSHTSQYLCASSRAGETQYFGPGTRLLVL.

V is TRBV4-2 and J is TRBJ2-3; D perhaps matches TRBD2 (6 bases). The CDR3 contains 14 residues. Per the germline V gene, CDR1 is LGHNA and CDR2 is YNFKEQ. Trimming removed 4 bases from V and 2 bases from J, with 10 bases in between. CDR3 region: CASSPGTYTDTQYF. CDR3 bases: TGTGCCAGCAGCCCCGGGACTTACACAGATACGCAGTATTTT.

This clone was observed a single time. The V gene is TRBV20-1, the J gene TRBJ1-1; no definite D call. The CDR3 runs 8 residues. The ends were cut back, 8 bases at V and 8 bases at J, with 6 bases in the middle. The germline V gene has CDR1 DFQATT and CDR2 SNEGSKA (reference sequence). The CDR3 DNA reads TGCAGTACGAGGGAAGCTTTCTTT. This sequence encodes CSTREAFF.

The chain employs TRBV4-3 and TRBJ2-3, with 7 positions matching TRBD1. V lost 0 bases and J lost 4; bases outside the gene matches: 7. The CDR3 is made up of 16 amino acids. Germline V gene lookup returns CDR1 LGHNA and CDR2 YSLEER. CDR3 sequence: CASSQDIGGDPDTQYF. CDR3 sequence (DNA): TGCGCCAGCAGCCAAGATATAGGGGGCGACCCAGATACGCAGTATTTT.

This chain connects TRBV7-2 to TRBJ2-3; 10 positions match TRBD1. The ends lost 6 bases at V and 4 bases at J; junction bases unmatched: 7. This CDR3 has 15 residues. Germline lookup yields CDR1 SGHTA and CDR2 FQGNSA. CDR3 amino acids: CASSYGTGVSDTQYF. DNA of the CDR3: TGTGCCAGCAGTTACGGGACAGGGGTTTCAGATACGCAGTATTTT.

The rearrangement joins TRBV10-2 to TRBJ2-7, with D uncertain. Germline CDR1 reads WSHSY; CDR2 reads SAAADI. This CDR3 region has 14 residues. Trimming left V 10 bases short and J 0 bases short, with 16 bases between. The CDR3 here is CATLLATSSYEQYF. CDR3 nucleotides: TGCGCCACCCTCCTGGCAACCAGCTCCTACGAGCAGTACTTC.

The rearrangement joins TRBV2 to TRBJ1-5; D gene unclear. The ends were cut back, 10 bases at V and 4 bases at J, with 14 bases in the middle. The CDR3 length is 13 residues. CDR1 and CDR2 from the germline V gene are SNHLY and FYNNEI. Written as DNA, the CDR3 is TGTGCCATCAACGACTACCCGAATCAGCCCCAGCATTTT. Its translation is CAINDYPNQPQHF.

The V call is TRBV5-4, the J call TRBJ2-5; D perhaps matches TRBD2 (6 bases). The germline gives CDR1 SGHNT, CDR2 YYREEE (reference sequence). The CDR3 runs 16 residues. V gave up 4 bases and J gave up 2 bases, with 18 bases separating them. The DNA for the CDR3 is TGTGCCAGCAGCCGACCCGGGGATGGGGGGCAAGAGACCCAGTACTTC. This sequence encodes CASSRPGDGGQETQYF.

This chain joins TRBV14 and TRBJ1-2; 8 bases agree with TRBD1. CDR3 length: 16 residues. Germline V gives CDR1 SGHDN, CDR2 FVKESK. V lost 4 bases to trimming and J lost 0 bases; unmatched junction nucleotides: 7. For the CDR3, the DNA is TGTGCCAGCAGCCGAGGACAGGGACCTTCTAACTATGGCTACACCTTC. It codes for CASSRGQGPSNYGYTF.

This clone showed up just a few times. This chain joins TRBV7-9 and TRBJ1-1; the D is unclear. V shed 5 bases and J shed 4 bases, with 11 bases lying between them. Germline V gene sequence: CDR1 SEHNR, CDR2 FQNEAQ (reference sequence). This CDR3 region has 13 residues. The CDR3 sequence is CASSPGGRTEAFF. The CDR3 nucleotides are TGTGCCAGCAGCCCAGGAGGGCGCACTGAAGCTTTCTTT.

The genes are TRBV7-2 and TRBJ2-7, with TRBD2 identical over 10 bases. Germline lookup yields CDR1 SGHTA and CDR2 FQGNSA. J was trimmed by 4 bases and V by 7 bases; bases with no gene match: 10. This CDR3 has 15 amino acids. The CDR3 nucleotides are TGTGCCAGCACGCCTTCAAGCGGGGGGGCGTACGAGCAGTACTTC. It specifies CASTPSSGGAYEQYF.

The chain recombines TRBV6-1 with TRBJ2-7; D might be TRBD1 (6 bases). This CDR3 is built from 14 residues. The V end was cut by 0 bases, the J end by 9 bases, with 15 bases between. Germline assignment: CDR1 MNHNS and CDR2 SASEGT. This CDR3 is CASSEAPTRGGQYF. DNA for the CDR3: TGTGCCAGCAGTGAAGCGCCTACCAGGGGTGGGCAGTACTTC.

The CDR3 nucleotides read TGTGCCAGCAGCCGACAGGGGGACTCCTACGAGCAGTACTTC. Protein product: CASSRQGDSYEQYF. The rearrangement uses TRBV7-9 and TRBJ2-7, with 9 bases identical to TRBD1. The J segment lost 0 bases and the V segment lost 5 bases, leaving 2 bases of the junction unmatched. The germline gives CDR1 SEHNR, CDR2 FQNEAQ (reference sequence). This CDR3 is 14 amino acids long. Filled out from reference TRBV7-9 and TRBJ2-7, the complete variable domain reads DTGVSQNPRHKITKRGQNVTFRCDPISEHNRLYWYRQTLGQGPEFLTYFQNEAQLEKSRLLSDRFSAERPKGSFSTLEIQRTEQGDSAMYLCASSRQGDSYEQYFGPGTRLTVT.

The V gene is TRBV7-8, the J gene TRBJ1-2; 7 bases agree with TRBD1. This CDR3 contains 15 residues. CDR1 SGHVS and CDR2 FQNEAQ come from the germline V gene. The junction had 9 bases not matched to a gene; V was cut back by 4 bases and J by 4 bases. Here the CDR3 DNA reads TGTGCCAGCAGCTCAAGGACAGGAGGGCCCTATGGCTACACCTTC. It is translated as CASSSRTGGPYGYTF.

This clone came up a few times. The genes are TRBV6-6 and TRBJ2-7, with TRBD1 matching 7 bases. CDR3 length: 15 amino acids. V trimming: 6 bases; J trimming: 0 bases; junction bases outside the gene matches: 8. The germline gives CDR1 MNHNY, CDR2 SVGAGI (reference sequence). As DNA, the CDR3 is TGTGCCAGCAGCGGTCTTGAGGGGGCCTCCTACGAGCAGTACTTC. Protein sequence: CASSGLEGASYEQYF.

The J gene is TRBJ2-5, the V gene TRBV19; tentatively, D is TRBD2 (6 bases). This CDR3 contains 14 residues. In germline, CDR1 is LNHDA, CDR2 SQIVND (reference sequence). Trimming took 4 bases from V and 3 from J, leaving 12 bases between them. CDR3 in DNA: TGTGCCAGTAGTACCCTAGGCGGGGAAGAGACCCAGTACTTC. Protein sequence: CASSTLGGEETQYF.

The rearrangement joins TRBV25-1 to TRBJ2-7, with D maybe TRBD1 (6 bases). CDR1 is MGHDK, CDR2 SYGVNS, per germline. The CDR3 contains 15 residues. With 3 bases removed from V and 1 base from J, the gap between germline ends came to 13 bases. The CDR3 nucleotides are TGTGCCAGCAGTGATGGGGGCGCAATGTCCTACGAGCAGTACTTC. It is translated as CASSDGGAMSYEQYF.

This clone has only a few counts. The chain recombines TRBV5-8 with TRBJ2-1; TRBD2 matches at 7 bases. Germline V gene lookup returns CDR1 SGHTS and CDR2 YDEGEE. The CDR3 is 15 residues long. After removal of 4 bases from V and 5 bases from J, the junction contained 9 bases not matched to a gene. CDR3 sequence (DNA): TGTGCCAGCAGCCCCGGGGAGGGCGTAGACAATGAGCAGTTCTTC. This translates into CASSPGEGVDNEQFF.

The J gene is TRBJ1-6, the V gene TRBV4-1, with unresolved D. Germline V gene data show CDR1 as MGHRA and CDR2 as YSYEKL. This CDR3 is 12 amino acids long. V was trimmed by 1 base and J by 7 bases, leaving 2 bases between them. CDR3 sequence: CASSQANSPLHF. The DNA for the CDR3 is TGCGCCAGCAGCCAAGCGAATTCACCCCTCCACTTT.

This clone was detected once. V gene TRBV7-9 combines with J gene TRBJ2-7; D is ambiguous. In germline, CDR1 is SEHNR, CDR2 FQNEAQ (reference sequence). The V and J ends lost 1 base and 3 bases respectively, with 10 bases between them. CDR3 length equals 14 residues. CDR3 loop: CASSLDTANYEQYF. The CDR3 DNA reads TGTGCCAGCAGCTTAGATACAGCCAACTACGAGCAGTACTTC. The variable domain in full, completed from reference TRBV7-9 and TRBJ2-7, reads DTGVSQNPRHKITKRGQNVTFRCDPISEHNRLYWYRQTLGQGPEFLTYFQNEAQLEKSRLLSDRFSAERPKGSFSTLEIQRTEQGDSAMYLCASSLDTANYEQYFGPGTRLTVT.

J is TRBJ1-4 and V is TRBV28; 9 positions match TRBD1. V lost 6 bases to trimming and J lost 5 bases; unmatched junction nucleotides: 7. Germline V gives CDR1 MDHEN, CDR2 SYDVKM. CDR3 length: 15 amino acids. The CDR3 bases are TGTGCCAGCAGGTTCGACAGGGGGGAGAATGAAAAACTGTTTTTT. Translating it yields CASRFDRGENEKLFF. The complete variable domain, with remaining parts taken from reference TRBV28 and TRBJ1-4, reads DVKVTQSSRYLVKRTGEKVFLECVQDMDHENMFWYRQDPGLGLRLIYFSYDVKMKEKGDIPEGYSVSREKKERFSLILESASTNQTSMYLCASRFDRGENEKLFFGSGTQLSVL.

The chain recombines TRBV5-1 with TRBJ2-2; D may be TRBD1 (5 bases). The CDR3 covers 15 residues. Looked up from germline, CDR1 is SGHRS and CDR2 is YFSETQ. Trimming cost V 0 bases and J 4 bases, with 10 bases left between them. CDR3 loop: CASSLASGSTGELFF. The CDR3 bases are TGCGCCAGCAGCTTGGCATCAGGGTCCACCGGGGAGCTGTTTTTT.

This chain joins TRBV19 and TRBJ2-3; 14 nucleotides match TRBD2. The CDR3 totals 16 residues. Germline loops: CDR1 LNHDA, CDR2 SQIVND (reference sequence). Unmatched junction bases numbered 3, after V lost 3 bases and J lost 4 bases. The CDR3: CASSMGLAGASDTQYF. In DNA form, the CDR3 reads TGTGCCAGTAGTATGGGACTAGCGGGGGCTTCAGATACGCAGTATTTT. Complete variable domain (other parts from reference TRBV19 and TRBJ2-3): DGGITQSPKYLFRKEGQNVTLSCEQNLNHDAMYWYRQDPGQGLRLIYYSQIVNDFQKGDIAEGYSVSREKKESFPLTVTSAQKNPTAFYLCASSMGLAGASDTQYFGPGTRLTVL.